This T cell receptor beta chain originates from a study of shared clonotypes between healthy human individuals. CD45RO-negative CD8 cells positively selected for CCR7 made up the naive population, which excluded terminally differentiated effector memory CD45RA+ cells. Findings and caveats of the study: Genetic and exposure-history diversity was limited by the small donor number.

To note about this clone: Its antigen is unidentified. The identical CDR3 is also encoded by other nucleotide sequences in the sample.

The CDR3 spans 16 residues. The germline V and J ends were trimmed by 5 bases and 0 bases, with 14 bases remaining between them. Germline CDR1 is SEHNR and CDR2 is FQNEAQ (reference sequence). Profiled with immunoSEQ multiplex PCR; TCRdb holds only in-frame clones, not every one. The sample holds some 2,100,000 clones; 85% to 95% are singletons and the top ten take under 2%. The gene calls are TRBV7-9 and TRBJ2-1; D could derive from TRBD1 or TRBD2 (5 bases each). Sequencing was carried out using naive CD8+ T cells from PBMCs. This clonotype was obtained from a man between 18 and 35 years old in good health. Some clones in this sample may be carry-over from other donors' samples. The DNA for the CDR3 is TGTGCCAGCAGCCCAGGGACGGGAAGCTCCTACAATGAGCAGTTCTTC. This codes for CASSPGTGSSYNEQFF.